The clone carrying this T cell receptor (beta chain) was detected ten times or more. These data are taken from a study of early T cells in non-severe SARS-CoV-2 infection. As for the study in general: Sequencing used unsorted whole-blood bulk RNA, so chains lack pairing.

TCRdb fed the 5' RACE reads into MiXCR, producing one record per CDR3 protein. The sample records tens of thousands of distinct CDR3 sequences, roughly 7.2% being singletons. V trimming: 0 bases; J trimming: 7 bases; junction bases outside the gene matches: 17. The CDR3 consists of 18 residues. CDR1 GTSNPN and CDR2 SVGIG come from the germline V gene (reference sequence). The sample was whole blood. The chain employs TRBV30 and TRBJ2-1; 8 positions agree with TRBD2. The sequence derives from an adult who was a healthcare worker with PCR-confirmed SARS-CoV-2 infection or an uninfected control (not recorded which). This CDR3 reads CAWSVEREKTLHRNEQFF. CDR3 coding DNA: TGTGCCTGGAGTGTTGAGCGGGAGAAGACTTTGCATCGGAATGAGCAGTTCTTC.